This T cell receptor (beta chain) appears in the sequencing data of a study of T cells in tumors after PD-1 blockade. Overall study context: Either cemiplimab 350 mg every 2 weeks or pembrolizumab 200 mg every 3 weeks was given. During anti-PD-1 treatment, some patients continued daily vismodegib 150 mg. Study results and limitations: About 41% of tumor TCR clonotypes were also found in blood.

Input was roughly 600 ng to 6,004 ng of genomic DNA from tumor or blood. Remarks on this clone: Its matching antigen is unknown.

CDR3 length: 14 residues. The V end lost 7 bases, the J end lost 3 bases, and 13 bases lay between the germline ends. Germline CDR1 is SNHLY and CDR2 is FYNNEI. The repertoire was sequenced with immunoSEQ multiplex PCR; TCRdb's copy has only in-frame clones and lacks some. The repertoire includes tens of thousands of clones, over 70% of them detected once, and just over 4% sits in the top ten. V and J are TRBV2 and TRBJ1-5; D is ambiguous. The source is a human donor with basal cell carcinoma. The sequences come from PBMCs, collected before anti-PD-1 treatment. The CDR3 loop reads CASNPGWNNQPQHF. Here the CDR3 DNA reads TGTGCCAGCAATCCGGGGTGGAACAATCAGCCCCAGCATTTT.